This TCR beta chain was found in a study of T cell responses to AZD1222 COVID-19 vaccine. Trimming took 3 bases from V and 12 from J, leaving 17 bases between them. The CDR3 totals 13 residues. Germline V gene sequence: CDR1 SGHAT, CDR2 FQNNGV. Profiling relied on immunoSEQ multiplex PCR, and the TCRdb table lists in-frame clones only, not all of them. In the table there are around 130,000 clones, over 85% of which are singletons. The specimen comprised peripheral blood, sampled on day 0 of AZD1222 vaccination. This receptor was obtained from an adult in good health. J is TRBJ1-1 and V is TRBV11-2; D possibly corresponds to TRBD1 (5 bases). The CDR3 reads CASSFHWDGFTFF. Here the CDR3 DNA reads TGTGCCAGCAGCTTCCATTGGGACGGCTTCACTTTCTTT.